The rows below give T cell receptor beta chains drawn from one sample of a study of pediatric ulcerative colitis. Using immunoSEQ multiplex PCR, the repertoire was profiled, and TCRdb retains in-frame clones only, with some absent. The sample carries tens of thousands of clones, 60% to 75% recorded once. The sequenced material came from gut tissue. The source of these receptors is a boy under 18 with severe ulcerative colitis. CDR3s include the opening cysteine and the closing phenylalanine or tryptophan. A D gene is named only where the DNA matches it firmly. The size field is filled for only some rows; it gives once, few, many or a size class.

clone size	V gene	D gene	J gene	CDR3 protein	CDR3 DNA
.	TRBV5-1	.	TRBJ1-5	CASSLDPVSNQPQHF	TGCGCCAGCAGCTTGGATCCCGTTAGCAATCAGCCCCAGCATTTT
once	TRBV9	.	TRBJ2-1	CASSLNGNEQFF	TGTGCCAGCAGCCTAAATGGGAATGAGCAGTTCTTC
.	TRBV19	.	TRBJ2-6	CASRSSGANVLTF	TGTGCCAGTAGAAGCTCTGGGGCCAACGTCCTGACTTTC
.	TRBV9	.	TRBJ1-1	CASSEGGGRSTEAFF	TGTGCCAGCAGCGAGGGCGGGGGCCGGAGCACTGAAGCTTTCTTT
once	TRBV5-1	TRBD1	TRBJ2-1	CASSLGTGGSGEQFF	TGCGCCAGCAGCTTGGGGACAGGGGGCTCGGGTGAGCAGTTCTTC
.	TRBV6-5	.	TRBJ1-1	CASSYSKQEAFF	TGTGCCAGCAGTTACTCAAAACAGGAAGCTTTCTTT
.	TRBV19	TRBD1	TRBJ1-5	CTGVSNQPQHF	TGCACAGGGGTTAGCAATCAGCCCCAGCATTTT
.	TRBV6-6	TRBD1	TRBJ1-4	CASSSGTGATNEKLFF	TGTGCCAGCAGTTCCGGGACAGGGGCAACTAATGAAAAACTGTTTTTT
once	TRBV7-2	TRBD2	TRBJ2-3	CASSLGAGGGTDTQYF	TGTGCCAGCAGCCTAGGAGCGGGGGGTGGCACAGATACGCAGTATTTT
once	TRBV25-1	.	TRBJ2-1	CASSEGFGSYNEQFF	TGTGCCAGCAGTGAAGGTTTCGGTTCCTACAATGAGCAGTTCTTC
.	TRBV6-6	.	TRBJ1-1	CASSPQWEDTEAFF	TGTGCCAGCAGCCCCCAATGGGAGGACACTGAAGCTTTCTTT
.	TRBV5-1	.	TRBJ1-4	CASSLILSGFGEKLFF	TGCGCCAGCAGCTTGATTTTGTCGGGATTCGGAGAAAAACTGTTTTTT
.	TRBV10-3	TRBD1	TRBJ1-2	CAISGQGLGGGYTF	TGTGCCATCAGTGGACAGGGCCTCGGGGGTGGCTACACCTTC
.	TRBV6-1	.	TRBJ1-2	CASTEAGRYGYTF	TGTGCCAGCACCGAAGCTGGGCGGTATGGCTACACCTTC
.	TRBV28	TRBD1	TRBJ2-3	CASRRTGGTDTQYF	TGTGCCAGCAGGCGCACAGGGGGCACAGATACGCAGTATTTT
.	TRBV5-1	.	TRBJ2-3	CASSLPTGLSLDTQYF	TGCGCCAGCAGCCTACCGACAGGTCTCAGTCTAGATACGCAGTATTTT
.	TRBV6-1	.	TRBJ2-1	CASSDRDLQFF	TGTGCCAGCAGTGACCGTGACCTGCAGTTCTTC
.	TRBV7-6	.	TRBJ2-1	CASSQGNEQFF	TGTGCCAGCAGCCAGGGCAATGAGCAGTTCTTC
few	TRBV10-3	.	TRBJ1-2	CAISGPGTAGYTF	TGTGCCATCAGTGGGCCCGGGACTGCTGGCTACACCTTC
.	TRBV6-1	TRBD1	TRBJ1-2	CASSTGTGGLYGYTF	TGTGCCAGCAGTACAGGGACAGGGGGCCTCTATGGCTACACCTTC
few	TRBV5-4	.	TRBJ2-2	CASSPFTGIAGELFF	TGTGCCAGCAGCCCCTTTACGGGGATTGCCGGGGAGCTGTTTTTT
.	TRBV9	TRBD2	TRBJ2-5	CASSVGLAAETQYF	TGTGCCAGCAGCGTAGGACTAGCCGCAGAGACCCAGTACTTC
.	TRBV9	TRBD1	TRBJ1-4	CASTPGQGREKLFF	TGTGCCAGCACCCCGGGACAGGGGCGCGAAAAACTGTTTTTT
.	TRBV7-6	TRBD1	TRBJ2-5	CASSKNRGFETQYF	TGTGCCAGCAGCAAAAACAGGGGGTTTGAGACCCAGTACTTC
.	TRBV6-1	TRBD2	TRBJ2-3	CASSGGTTFTDTQYF	TGTGCCAGCAGTGGCGGGACTACGTTCACAGATACGCAGTATTTT
.	TRBV5-4	.	TRBJ1-2	CASSLEWRDISGYTF	TGTGCCAGCAGCTTGGAGTGGCGGGATATTTCGGGCTACACCTTC
.	TRBV11-2	.	TRBJ1-3	CASSLVSGIISGNTIYF	TGTGCCAGCAGCTTAGTGTCAGGGATTATCTCTGGAAACACCATATATTTT
.	TRBV5-4	TRBD2	TRBJ2-1	CASSPGSGGLNEQFF	TGTGCCAGCAGCCCTGGTAGCGGGGGGCTAAATGAGCAGTTCTTC